This T cell receptor beta chain was obtained from a study of CD8+ T cells in alopecia areata. The sorting of PBMCs gave CD4+ and CD8+ T cells. Study-wide findings and caveats: Scalp data also include sequences from resident alphabeta T cells of normal skin. Normal scalp showed lower clonality than lesional scalp, especially alopecia totalis/universalis.

Once RNA had been extracted, it was reverse transcribed into cDNA to act as the sequencing template. TCRdb keeps only in-frame clones here, not all; method: immunoSEQ multiplex PCR. The table records some 170,000 clones, 65% to 75% of them present only once. Unmatched junction bases numbered 4, after V lost 6 bases and J lost 5 bases. The germline V gene encodes CDR1 MNHEY and CDR2 SVGAGI. The CDR3 totals 13 residues. A word on this clone: No antigen is known for it.

The receptor was isolated from a human donor with alopecia areata. The chain uses TRBV6-5 and TRBJ2-5, with 9 bases lining up with TRBD2. The specimen was CD8+ T cells sorted from blood, collected at week 0. CDR3 coding DNA: TGTGCCAGCAGCACTAGCGGGTGGGAGACCCAGTACTTC. It specifies CASSTSGWETQYF.